Below, 8 T cell receptor beta chains from the same sample are listed, as sequenced in a study of cytomegalovirus exposure and HLA in healthy donors. A multiplex PCR was run with 60 Vbeta primers and 13 Jbeta primers. Profiled with immunoSEQ multiplex PCR; TCRdb holds only in-frame clones, not every one. The sample holds 150,000 to 200,000 clones, roughly 80% seen once. Sequencing was performed on PBMCs. All receptors derive from a female donor in good health and CMV-seronegative.

The chain joins TRBV30 to TRBJ2-7; TRBD2 matches at 13 bases. The CDR3 sequence is 14 residues long. Trimming took 5 bases from V and 5 from J; bases not matched to a gene: 6. Germline CDR1 GTSNPN, CDR2 SVGIG (reference sequence). The CDR3 is CAWDLGLAGNEQYF. CDR3 bases: TGTGCCTGGGACCTGGGACTAGCGGGGAACGAGCAGTACTTC.

Notes on this clone: Other DNA sequences of this sample code for an identical CDR3. The chain links TRBV27 to TRBJ1-2; 7 bases line up with TRBD1. CDR1 is MNHEY, CDR2 SMNVEV, per germline (reference sequence). The V gene end was trimmed by 7 bases and the J gene end by 2 bases; junction bases not matched to a gene: 13. The CDR3 is 16 residues long. CDR3 region: CASMRGQFLLNYGYTF. The CDR3 DNA follows: TGTGCCAGCATGAGGGGACAGTTCCTTCTAAACTATGGCTACACCTTC.

The chain joins TRBV7-3 to TRBJ1-1; possibly TRBD1 for D (6 bases). The CDR3 covers 14 residues. Trimming removed 2 bases at V and 8 bases at J, with 15 bases between. The germline gives CDR1 SGHTA, CDR2 FQGTGA. CDR3 in amino acids: CASSLQGRGLEAFF. The DNA of the CDR3 is TGTGCCAGCAGCTTACAGGGGCGGGGGTTAGAAGCTTTCTTT.

The genes are TRBV7-8 and TRBJ1-4; 10 bases align to TRBD1. Trimming cost V 3 bases and J 6 bases; bases outside gene matches: 7. Germline V gives CDR1 SGHVS, CDR2 FQNEAQ. This CDR3 is 16 amino acids long. The chain's CDR3 is CASSFRQGAAYEKLFF. The DNA for the CDR3 is TGTGCCAGCAGCTTTAGACAGGGGGCGGCTTATGAAAAACTGTTTTTT.

The V gene is TRBV12-5, the J gene TRBJ1-3, with D possibly TRBD1 on 6 matching bases. The CDR3 has 15 residues. The germline gives CDR1 LGHNT, CDR2 FRNRAP. Trimming shortened V by 7 bases and J by 2 bases, and 15 bases separated the two germline ends. The chain's CDR3 is CASAAGVNPGNTIYF. The CDR3 nucleotides are TGTGCTAGTGCGGCAGGGGTTAATCCTGGAAACACCATATATTTT.

The V call is TRBV7-2, the J call TRBJ2-5; 12 positions agree with TRBD2. The germline V gene has CDR1 SGHTA and CDR2 FQGNSA. V gave up 0 bases and J gave up 4 bases; unmatched junction bases: 0. The CDR3 runs 15 residues. In nucleotides, the CDR3 is TGTGCCAGCAGCTTAGCGGGACTAGCGGGAGAGACCCAGTACTTC. Translating gives CASSLAGLAGETQYF.

This chain uses TRBV6-1 with TRBJ1-1; no reliable D call. CDR3 size: 13 residues. Germline CDR1 is MNHNS and CDR2 is SASEGT. The V and J ends lost 6 bases and 4 bases respectively, with 12 bases between them. Written as DNA, the CDR3 is TGTGCCAGCAGCGGGGAGGTGGCCACTGAAGCTTTCTTT. The encoded protein is CASSGEVATEAFF.

This chain connects TRBV6-1 to TRBJ2-1, with D possibly TRBD2 on 6 matching bases. CDR1 is MNHNS, CDR2 SASEGT, per germline. Trimming removed 5 bases at V and 7 bases at J, with 15 bases between. CDR3 length: 14 residues. The CDR3 DNA reads as TGTGCCAGCAGTCCGGGGGACGTCCGGAATGAGCAGTTCTTC. Amino acid sequence: CASSPGDVRNEQFF.